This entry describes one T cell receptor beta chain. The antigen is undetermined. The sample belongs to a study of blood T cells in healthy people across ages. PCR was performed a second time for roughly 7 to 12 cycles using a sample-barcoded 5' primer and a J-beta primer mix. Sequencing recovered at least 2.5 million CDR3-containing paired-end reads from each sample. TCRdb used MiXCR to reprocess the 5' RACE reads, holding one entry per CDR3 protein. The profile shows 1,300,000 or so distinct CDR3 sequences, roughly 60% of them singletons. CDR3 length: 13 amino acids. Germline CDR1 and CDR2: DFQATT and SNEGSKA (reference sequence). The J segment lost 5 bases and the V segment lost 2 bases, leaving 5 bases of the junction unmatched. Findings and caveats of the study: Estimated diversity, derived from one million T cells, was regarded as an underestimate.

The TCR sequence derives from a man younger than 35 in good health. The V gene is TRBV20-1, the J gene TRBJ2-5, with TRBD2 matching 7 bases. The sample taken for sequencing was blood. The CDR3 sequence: CSARREGIETQYF. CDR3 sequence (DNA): TGCAGTGCTAGAAGGGAGGGAATCGAGACCCAGTACTTC.